A single sample gave rise to the 19 T cell receptor beta chains below, sequenced in a study of cytotoxic CD8 clonotypes in ibrutinib-treated CLL. Clones were sequenced by immunoSEQ multiplex PCR, and TCRdb holds only the in-frame ones, with some missing. This table has tens of thousands of clones, 49% appearing once. The material was PBMCs, obtained before ibrutinib treatment. The receptors come from a human donor with chronic lymphocytic leukemia.

This clone has just one count. The CDR3: CASSLEIGLNPYEQYF. CDR3 nucleotides: TGCGCCAGCAGCTTGGAGATTGGTTTAAACCCCTACGAGCAGTACTTC. The J gene is TRBJ2-7, the V gene TRBV5-1; D gene uncertain. Trimming cost V 0 bases and J 2 bases, with 15 bases left between them. Germline V gene lookup returns CDR1 SGHRS and CDR2 YFSETQ. The CDR3 spans 16 residues.

The V and J genes are TRBV15 and TRBJ2-3; D is uncertain. Germline CDR1 is LNHNV and CDR2 is YYDKDF (reference sequence). This CDR3 spans 11 amino acids. V dropped 1 base and J dropped 5 bases, with 1 base sitting between them. The CDR3 is CATSRVDTQYF. DNA for the CDR3: TGTGCCACCAGCAGAGTAGATACGCAGTATTTT.

V usage is TRBV7-3 and J usage is TRBJ2-5; possible D gene TRBD2, 6 bases. The CDR3 extends over 14 amino acids. V was trimmed by 5 bases and J by 5 bases, leaving 15 bases between them. In germline, CDR1 is SGHTA, CDR2 FQGTGA. The CDR3 region is CASSPRGDSETQYF. DNA for the CDR3: TGTGCCAGCAGCCCCAGAGGGGACTCGGAGACCCAGTACTTC.

V and J are TRBV6-9 and TRBJ1-5; tentative D call: TRBD1 (5 bases). Germline CDR1 is MNHGY and CDR2 is SVAAGI. The length of the CDR3 is 15 residues. V was cut by 3 bases and J by 4 bases, with 13 bases left in between. The CDR3 nucleotides are TGTGCCAGCAGTTACTCGGGCGGGGGAAATCAGCCCCAGCATTTT. Its protein product is CASSYSGGGNQPQHF.

This chain connects TRBV11-2 to TRBJ2-2; 11 bases map to TRBD2. This CDR3 is built from 16 residues. Looked up from germline, CDR1 is SGHAT and CDR2 is FQNNGV. V lost 3 bases to trimming and J lost 4 bases; unmatched junction nucleotides: 4. The CDR3 DNA reads TGTGCCAGCAGCTTTCTTAGCGGGGGGGGCACCGGGGAGCTGTTTTTT. The encoded protein is CASSFLSGGGTGELFF. The full variable domain, rest sourced from reference TRBV11-2 and TRBJ2-2, is EAGVAQSPRYKIIEKRQSVAFWCNPISGHATLYWYQQILGQGPKLLIQFQNNGVVDDSQLPKDRFSAERLKGVDSTLKIQPAKLEDSAVYLCASSFLSGGGTGELFFGEGSRLTVL.

In this sample, this clone turned up a few times. This chain joins TRBV28 and TRBJ1-2; unclear D gene. Germline CDR1 is MDHEN and CDR2 is SYDVKM. This CDR3 is built from 13 residues. The ends were cut back, 11 bases at V and 7 bases at J, with 20 bases in the middle. The CDR3: CAASLVNQRGYTF. DNA of the CDR3: TGTGCCGCGTCTTTAGTGAATCAGCGTGGCTACACCTTC.

This chain uses TRBV10-3 with TRBJ2-7; D gene unclear. Trimming stripped 6 bases from V and 1 base from J, with 13 bases between. The germline V gene encodes CDR1 ENHRY and CDR2 SYGVKD. The CDR3 runs 14 residues. CDR3 nucleotides: TGTGCCATCAGCAGGCTCACCAATTCCTACGAGCAGTACTTC. It encodes CAISRLTNSYEQYF.

This chain links TRBV6-6 with TRBJ1-2; D ambiguous. Germline CDR1 MNHNY, CDR2 SVGAGI (reference sequence). This CDR3 has 13 amino acids. V lost 2 bases to trimming and J lost 4 bases, with 8 bases between them. The CDR3 sequence is CASSYMAGYGYTF. As DNA, the CDR3 is TGTGCCAGCAGTTACATGGCAGGCTATGGCTACACCTTC.

V usage is TRBV5-6 and J usage is TRBJ2-1; possible D gene TRBD2, 6 bases. CDR1 and CDR2 (germline): SGHDT, YYEEEE. The ends were cut back, 1 base at V and 0 bases at J, with 14 bases in the middle. The CDR3 runs 17 residues. The chain's CDR3 is CASSLLGGVGSYNEQFF. CDR3 nucleotides: TGTGCCAGCAGCTTGTTGGGCGGGGTTGGCTCCTACAATGAGCAGTTCTTC.

This clone was detected only a few times. The genes are TRBV11-2 and TRBJ2-1; D might be TRBD2 (5 bases). With 1 base removed from V and 5 bases from J, the gap between germline ends came to 6 bases. CDR1 is SGHAT, CDR2 FQNNGV, per germline. The CDR3 runs 13 residues. The chain's CDR3 is CASSLAGNNEQFF. The CDR3 DNA reads TGTGCCAGCAGCTTAGCCGGGAACAATGAGCAGTTCTTC.

V is TRBV5-1 and J is TRBJ1-2; no firm D call. V lost 0 bases to trimming and J lost 7 bases, with 13 bases between them. The CDR3 is 14 amino acids. Germline-derived CDR1 and CDR2 are SGHRS and YFSETQ. The CDR3: CASSLEGPSRGYTF. Written as DNA, the CDR3 is TGCGCCAGCAGCTTGGAAGGCCCATCGCGTGGCTACACCTTC.

This clone was seen just once. CDR3 nucleotides: TGCGCCAGCAGGTCCACAGATACGCAGTATTTT. Protein product: CASRSTDTQYF. This rearrangement joins TRBV5-1 to TRBJ2-3; the D is unclear. V was cut by 5 bases and J by 2 bases, with 3 bases left in between. CDR3 size: 11 residues. CDR1 SGHRS and CDR2 YFSETQ come from the germline V gene.

This clone was found once. V and J are TRBV5-1 and TRBJ2-5, with D unclear. The CDR3 contains 14 residues. Germline values: CDR1 SGHRS, CDR2 YFSETQ. V lost 0 bases and J lost 4, with 10 bases in between. CDR3 region: CASSLVVGGETQYF. For the CDR3, the DNA is TGCGCCAGCAGCTTGGTGGTGGGCGGAGAGACCCAGTACTTC.

The chain combines TRBV5-1 with TRBJ2-7; 7 bases agree with TRBD1. Unmatched junction bases numbered 15, after V lost 5 bases and J lost 7 bases. The CDR3 totals 15 residues. The V gene's germline CDR1 is SGHRS and CDR2 YFSETQ. In nucleotides, the CDR3 is TGCGCCAGCAGGTCCGAGACAGGGAAGGGGCGGGAGCAGTACTTC. Its translation is CASRSETGKGREQYF.

This chain uses TRBV7-2 with TRBJ2-1; D unclear. The CDR3 is 16 residues long. V was trimmed by 2 bases and J by 0 bases, leaving 11 bases between them. CDR1 and CDR2 (germline): SGHTA, FQGNSA. Written as DNA, the CDR3 is TGTGCCAGCAGCTTATCTGCCGTGAGCTCCTACAATGAGCAGTTCTTC. Protein: CASSLSAVSSYNEQFF.

This clone was recorded many times. The V gene is TRBV19, the J gene TRBJ1-5; 7 positions agree with TRBD1. Trimming removed 5 bases from V and 11 bases from J; junction bases left unmatched: 12. Germline values: CDR1 LNHDA, CDR2 SQIVND (reference sequence). The CDR3 is made up of 14 amino acids. The chain's CDR3 is CASSSTGIKLAQHF. As DNA, the CDR3 is TGTGCCAGTAGTTCGACAGGGATAAAATTGGCCCAGCATTTT.

This sequence joins TRBV6-5 and TRBJ2-7; 7 bases map to TRBD1. CDR3 size: 15 residues. Germline V gene lookup returns CDR1 MNHEY and CDR2 SVGAGI. After removal of 5 bases from V and 2 bases from J, the junction contained 9 bases not matched to a gene. DNA of the CDR3: TGTGCCAGCAGTCAAGGAACAGGGGCGGCCTACGAGCAGTACTTC. This codes for CASSQGTGAAYEQYF.

This clone occurred a few times. The chain uses TRBV2 and TRBJ1-2, with D hard to call. This CDR3 region has 12 residues. Trimming cost V 0 bases and J 4 bases, with 3 bases left between them. Per germline, CDR1 SNHLY and CDR2 FYNNEI. CDR3 coding DNA: TGTGCCAGCAGTGAAGCTCTCTATGGCTACACCTTC. This codes for CASSEALYGYTF.

CDR3 coding DNA: TGTGCCAGCAGTAGCTCAGGGGGGTATAGCAATCAGCCCCAGCATTTT. Translation: CASSSSGGYSNQPQHF. This chain links TRBV28 with TRBJ1-5, with TRBD1 matching 7 bases. V gave up 5 bases and J gave up 0 bases; unmatched junction bases: 7. The CDR3 runs 16 residues. Germline lookup yields CDR1 MDHEN and CDR2 SYDVKM. Drawing the rest from reference TRBV28 and TRBJ1-5, the complete variable domain is DVKVTQSSRYLVKRTGEKVFLECVQDMDHENMFWYRQDPGLGLRLIYFSYDVKMKEKGDIPEGYSVSREKKERFSLILESASTNQTSMYLCASSSSGGYSNQPQHFGDGTRLSIL.